These T cell receptor beta chains were read from a single sample in a study of cytomegalovirus exposure and HLA in healthy donors. Generated by immunoSEQ multiplex PCR, the TCRdb table keeps only in-frame clones and is missing some. The table lists about 190,000 clones, about 89% of them singletons, with around 1.2% in the top ten. Sequences were obtained from PBMCs. These receptors were collected from a man aged 30 to 45 in good health and CMV-seronegative. The CDR3 runs from the conserved cysteine through the conserved F or W. The order of the fields is V gene, J gene, clone size, D gene, CDR3 DNA, CDR3 protein. D genes are given only for firm matches. Clone size is stated in some rows and not others, as once, few, many or a class when expanded.

TRBV11-2	TRBJ1-2	.	.	TGTGCCAGCCAGCGGCCCGGCCTCTATGGCTACACCTTC	CASQRPGLYGYTF
TRBV28	TRBJ2-7	.	TRBD1	TGTGCCAGCAGTTTGACCGGGACAGGGGTCGAGCAGTACTTC	CASSLTGTGVEQYF
TRBV28	TRBJ2-7	once	.	TGTGCCAGCAGTTTAGGCACCAGCTACGAGCAGTACTTC	CASSLGTSYEQYF
TRBV11-2	TRBJ2-7	.	.	TGTGCCAGCAGCTTAGGACTTTTCTACGAGCAGTACTTC	CASSLGLFYEQYF
TRBV18	TRBJ2-7	.	TRBD1	TGTGCCAGCTCACCAGGGACAGCTTACTACGAGCAGTACTTC	CASSPGTAYYEQYF
TRBV18	TRBJ2-7	once	TRBD1	TGTGCCAGCTCACCACAGGGACAGGGGTTTAGTACTACCGAGCAGTACTTC	CASSPQGQGFSTTEQYF
TRBV6-6	TRBJ2-7	.	TRBD2	TGTGCCAGCAGTGTAGCGGGCGAGCAGTACTTC	CASSVAGEQYF
TRBV28	TRBJ2-7	.	.	TGTGCCAGCAGTTGGCGGCGCCTCGAGCAGTACTTC	CASSWRRLEQYF
TRBV2	TRBJ1-1	.	.	TGTGCCAGCAGTCCTATGAACACTGAAGCTTTCTTT	CASSPMNTEAFF
TRBV5-1	TRBJ2-2	.	TRBD2	TGCGCCAGCAGCTTCCCCCCTAGCGGGGGGGCCGGGGAGCTGTTTTTT	CASSFPPSGGAGELFF
TRBV7-9	TRBJ2-3	once	TRBD2	TGTGCCAGCAGCCCCCGTCTAGCGGGGGGGAGCACAGATACGCAGTATTTT	CASSPRLAGGSTDTQYF
TRBV5-6	TRBJ2-6	.	.	TGTGCCAGCAGCTTGATCGGGGGATATTACTCTGGGGCCAACGGCCTGACTTTC	CASSLIGGYYSGANGLTF
TRBV28	TRBJ2-7	.	.	TGTGCCAGCAGGGTGACAGGCCCTAGGACCTACGAGCAGTACTTC	CASRVTGPRTYEQYF
TRBV6-5	TRBJ1-6	.	TRBD1	TGTGCCAGCACAACAGGGGCGGGTTCACCCCTCCACTTT	CASTTGAGSPLHF
TRBV18	TRBJ2-7	.	TRBD1	TGTGCCAGCTCCCAGGGTCGGACAGGGGTATACGAGCAGTACTTC	CASSQGRTGVYEQYF
TRBV2	TRBJ1-1	.	TRBD1	TGTGCCAGCAGAGAGACAGGGGTGATCGCTGAAGCTTTCTTT	CASRETGVIAEAFF
TRBV5-6	TRBJ2-2	.	.	TGTGCCAGCAGCTTGGATGCTAGAGTGAACACCGGGGAGCTGTTTTTT	CASSLDARVNTGELFF
TRBV28	TRBJ1-1	.	TRBD1	TGTGCCAGCAGCAAGACAGGGTACACTGAAGCTTTCTTT	CASSKTGYTEAFF
TRBV4-2	TRBJ2-7	.	TRBD1	TGTGCCAGCAGCCGAAGTCCGGGACAGGACTCCTACGAGCAGTACTTC	CASSRSPGQDSYEQYF
TRBV28	TRBJ1-1	few	TRBD1	TGTGCCAGCAGTCCTCTCGCCAACAGGGGGCGCAAGGGTACTGAAGCTTTCTTT	CASSPLANRGRKGTEAFF
TRBV28	TRBJ2-3	.	TRBD2	TGTGCCAGCATAGGACTAGCGGGGGGCACAGATACGCAGTATTTT	CASIGLAGGTDTQYF
TRBV6-5	TRBJ1-4	few	.	TGTGCCAGCAGTTACAGTTCCAGGCCTCGTGAAAAACTGTTTTTT	CASSYSSRPREKLFF
TRBV15	TRBJ1-2	.	.	TGTGCCACCAGCGAAACAGGGTACTATGGCTACACCTTC	CATSETGYYGYTF
TRBV6-5	TRBJ2-1	.	.	TGTGCCAGCACCACACAGGTGGGGAACAATGAGCAGTTCTTC	CASTTQVGNNEQFF
TRBV6-5	TRBJ1-1	.	TRBD1	TGTGCCAGCAGCCAAGACAGGGGGACTGAAGCTTTCTTT	CASSQDRGTEAFF
TRBV7-8	TRBJ2-7	.	TRBD1	TGTGCCAGCAGCCCCCTGGTGGGACAGGGGTCCTACGAGCAGTACTTC	CASSPLVGQGSYEQYF
TRBV6-6	TRBJ1-5	.	TRBD1	TGTGCCAGCAGTGGACAGGGGGCAGGTTGGCCCCAGCATTTT	CASSGQGAGWPQHF
TRBV11-2	TRBJ2-7	once	.	TGTGCCAGCAGCTTTGGTCAGGGTAGTTTCTACGAGCAGTACTTC	CASSFGQGSFYEQYF
TRBV27	TRBJ1-6	.	.	TGTGCCAGCAGTTTTTTCGGCGACACAGGGTTTGATTCACCCCTCCACTTT	CASSFFGDTGFDSPLHF
TRBV13	TRBJ1-2	.	TRBD1	TGTGCCAGCAGCCCTGGGACAGGGAACTATGGCTACACCTTC	CASSPGTGNYGYTF
TRBV6-6	TRBJ2-2	.	.	TGTGCCAGCAGCCAGACTTGGACCGGGGAGCTGTTTTTT	CASSQTWTGELFF
TRBV6-5	TRBJ1-2	.	.	TGTGCCAGCAGTTACTCGGCAGGTCTTAACTATGGCTACACCTTC	CASSYSAGLNYGYTF
TRBV13	TRBJ1-2	few	.	TGTGCCAGCAGCTTACCCCGCCAGGGTGACTATGGCTACACCTTC	CASSLPRQGDYGYTF